These 9 T cell receptor beta chains originate from one sample sequenced in a study of blood T cell repertoires in COVID-19. The table came from immunoSEQ multiplex PCR; TCRdb's copy has only in-frame clones and leaves some out. The data contain 650,000 to 800,000 clones, 70% to 90% of them singletons. The sample taken for sequencing was peripheral blood. The receptors were sampled from a woman younger than 30 with acute or convalescent COVID-19.

This clone was observed a handful of times. This chain connects TRBV6-1 to TRBJ1-6; no firm D call. CDR1 is MNHNS and CDR2 is SASEGT in the germline V gene. CDR3 length: 15 residues. Trimming stripped 1 base from V and 9 bases from J, with 13 bases between. In DNA form, the CDR3 reads TGTGCCAGCAGTGAAGTTCCGGGTTTTAGTTCACCCCTCCACTTT. This sequence encodes CASSEVPGFSSPLHF.

The rearrangement uses TRBV7-8 and TRBJ2-2; 10 nucleotides match TRBD1. This CDR3 is built from 16 residues. From germline, CDR1 is SGHVS and CDR2 FQNEAQ. The V and J ends lost 5 bases and 7 bases, in that order; junction bases with no gene match: 10. The CDR3 spells CASSTRDRGGGGELFF. The CDR3 DNA reads as TGTGCCAGCAGCACCCGGGACAGGGGAGGCGGCGGGGAGCTGTTTTTT.

The chain is built from TRBV18 and TRBJ2-2; 12 bases agree with TRBD1. This CDR3 contains 18 residues. V trimming: 3 bases; J trimming: 6 bases; junction bases outside the gene matches: 11. Germline values: CDR1 KGHSH, CDR2 LQKENI. Written as DNA, the CDR3 is TGTGCCAGCTCACCCGGGACAGGGGGCGACAGGAGACCCGGGGAGCTGTTTTTT. Translated: CASSPGTGGDRRPGELFF.

The chain recombines TRBV13 with TRBJ1-4; maybe TRBD1 (6 bases). This CDR3 contains 14 residues. Germline CDR1 reads PRHDT; CDR2 reads FYEKMQ (reference sequence). The germline V and J ends were trimmed by 3 bases and 7 bases, with 12 bases remaining between them. DNA of the CDR3: TGTGCCAGCAGCTTGCGGGGGGCGCGTGAAAAACTGTTTTTT. Amino acid sequence: CASSLRGAREKLFF.

This rearrangement joins TRBV5-1 to TRBJ1-2; 7 bases agree with TRBD1. Trimming removed 3 bases from V and 4 bases from J; junction bases left unmatched: 6. This CDR3 has 14 residues. Germline V gene data show CDR1 as SGHRS and CDR2 as YFSETQ. For the CDR3, the DNA is TGCGCCAGCAGCTCCCCGACAGGGATCTATGGCTACACCTTC. This translates into CASSSPTGIYGYTF.

The V gene is TRBV10-3, the J gene TRBJ1-2; 7 bases align to TRBD1. Germline V gene sequence: CDR1 ENHRY, CDR2 SYGVKD. CDR3 size: 15 residues. V was clipped by 0 bases and J by 6 bases; unmatched bases: 7. CDR3 region: CAISESKTGLDGYTF. The CDR3 DNA follows: TGTGCCATCAGTGAGTCGAAGACAGGGTTGGATGGCTACACCTTC.

As for this clone: This CDR3 is also generated by other DNA sequences in the sample. The chain combines TRBV5-8 with TRBJ2-2; D is unresolved. V lost 4 bases, J lost 3 bases, and 4 bases lay in between. Germline V CDR1 and CDR2: SGHTS, YDEGEE. CDR3 length: 12 amino acids. The CDR3 sequence: CASSPYTGELFF. CDR3 DNA sequence: TGTGCCAGCAGCCCTTACACCGGGGAGCTGTTTTTT.

This clone was observed a handful of times. The chain joins TRBV6-2 or TRBV6-3 to TRBJ2-7, with D possibly TRBD1 on 5 matching bases. Germline assignment: CDR1 MNHEY and CDR2 SVGEGT. The CDR3 is 14 amino acids. The V end lost 7 bases, the J end lost 5 bases, and 18 bases lay between the germline ends. The CDR3 sequence is CASTPTGSFHEQYF. In DNA form, the CDR3 reads TGTGCCAGCACCCCAACAGGAAGTTTCCACGAGCAGTACTTC.

This chain's CDR3 is CASSIVGRNTEAFF. In DNA, the CDR3 is TGTGCCAGTAGTATAGTAGGGAGGAACACTGAAGCTTTCTTT. V and J are TRBV19 and TRBJ1-1; no firm D call. The ends were cut back, 1 base at V and 1 base at J, with 7 bases in the middle. CDR1 and CDR2 from the germline V gene are LNHDA and SQIVND (reference sequence). The CDR3 is made up of 14 amino acids.